The clone carrying this T cell receptor beta chain was seen only a few times. The V gene lost 2 bases and the J gene lost 3 bases, with 17 bases spanning the gap. This CDR3 comprises 17 residues. Per the germline V gene, CDR1 is SGHTS and CDR2 is YDEGEE. The primer mix had 60 Vbeta and 13 Jbeta primers. The protocol was immunoSEQ multiplex PCR, while the TCRdb copy is restricted to in-frame clones and leaves out a portion. The top ten clones hold 4.2% of a sample with about 100,000 clones, around 86% of them seen once. These data are taken from a study of cytomegalovirus exposure and HLA in healthy donors.

This chain joins TRBV5-8 and TRBJ1-4, with a weak D call TRBD1 (6 bases). The sequence came from a woman aged 70 to 79 in good health and CMV-seropositive. The material sequenced was PBMCs. Here the CDR3 DNA reads TGTGCCAGCAGCTTTGGACAGATCGGAACGGCTAATGAAAAACTGTTTTTT. The encoded protein is CASSFGQIGTANEKLFF.